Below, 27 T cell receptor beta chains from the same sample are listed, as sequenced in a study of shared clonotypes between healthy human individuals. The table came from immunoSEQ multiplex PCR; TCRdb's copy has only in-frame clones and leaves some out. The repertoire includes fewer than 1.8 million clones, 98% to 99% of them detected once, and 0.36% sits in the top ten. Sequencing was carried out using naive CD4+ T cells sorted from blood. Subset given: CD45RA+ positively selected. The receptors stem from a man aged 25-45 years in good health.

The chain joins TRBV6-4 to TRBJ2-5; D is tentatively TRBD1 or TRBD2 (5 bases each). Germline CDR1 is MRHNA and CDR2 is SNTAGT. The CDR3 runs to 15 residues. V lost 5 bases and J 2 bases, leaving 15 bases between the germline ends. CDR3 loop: CASSMDTGPQETQYF. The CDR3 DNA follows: TGTGCCAGCAGTATGGACACGGGACCACAAGAGACCCAGTACTTC.

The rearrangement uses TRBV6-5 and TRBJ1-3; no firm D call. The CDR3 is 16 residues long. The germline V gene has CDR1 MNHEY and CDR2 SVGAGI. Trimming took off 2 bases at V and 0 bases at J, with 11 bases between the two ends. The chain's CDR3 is CASSYNSELSGNTIYF. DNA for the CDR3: TGTGCCAGCAGTTACAATTCCGAGCTCTCTGGAAACACCATATATTTT.

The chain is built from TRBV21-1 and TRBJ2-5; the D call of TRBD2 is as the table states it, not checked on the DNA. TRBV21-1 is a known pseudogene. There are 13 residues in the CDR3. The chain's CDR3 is CASSRDLMETQYF. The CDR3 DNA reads TGTGCCAGCAGCCGGGATCTTATGGAGACCCAGTACTTC.

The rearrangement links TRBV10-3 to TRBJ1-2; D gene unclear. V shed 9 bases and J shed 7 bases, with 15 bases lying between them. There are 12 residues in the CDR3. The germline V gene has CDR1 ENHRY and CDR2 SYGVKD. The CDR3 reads CAMSVGDVGYTF. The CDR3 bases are TGTGCCATGAGCGTGGGAGATGTTGGCTACACCTTC.

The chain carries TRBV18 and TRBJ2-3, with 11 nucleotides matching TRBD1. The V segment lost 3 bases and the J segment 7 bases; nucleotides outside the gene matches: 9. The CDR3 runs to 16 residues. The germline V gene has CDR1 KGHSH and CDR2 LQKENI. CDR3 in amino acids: CASSPPGTGGLNTQYF. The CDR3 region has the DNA TGTGCCAGCTCACCGCCCGGGACAGGGGGTCTTAATACGCAGTATTTT.

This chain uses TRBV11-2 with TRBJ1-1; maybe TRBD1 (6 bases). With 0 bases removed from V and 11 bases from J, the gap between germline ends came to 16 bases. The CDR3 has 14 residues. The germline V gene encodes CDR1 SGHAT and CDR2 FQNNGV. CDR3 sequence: CASSLDRAGARAFF. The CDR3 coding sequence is TGTGCCAGCAGCTTAGATCGAGCAGGGGCCCGGGCTTTCTTT.

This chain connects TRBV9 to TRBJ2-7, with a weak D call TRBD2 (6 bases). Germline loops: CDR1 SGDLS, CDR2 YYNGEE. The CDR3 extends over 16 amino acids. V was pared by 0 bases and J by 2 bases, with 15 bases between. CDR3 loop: CASSVAPGTATYEQYF. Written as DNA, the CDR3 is TGTGCCAGCAGCGTAGCCCCCGGGACTGCAACCTACGAGCAGTACTTC. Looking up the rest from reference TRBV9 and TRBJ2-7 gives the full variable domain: DSGVTQTPKHLITATGQRVTLRCSPRSGDLSVYWYQQSLDQGLQFLIQYYNGEERAKGNILERFSAQQFPDLHSELNLSSLELGDSALYFCASSVAPGTATYEQYFGPGTRLTVT.

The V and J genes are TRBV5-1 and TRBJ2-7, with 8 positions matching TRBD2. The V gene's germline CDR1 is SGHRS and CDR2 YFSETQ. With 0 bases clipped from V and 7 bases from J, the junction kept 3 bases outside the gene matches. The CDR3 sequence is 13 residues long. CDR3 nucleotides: TGCGCCAGCAGCTTGGGACTAGCGAGAGAGCAGTACTTC. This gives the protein CASSLGLAREQYF.

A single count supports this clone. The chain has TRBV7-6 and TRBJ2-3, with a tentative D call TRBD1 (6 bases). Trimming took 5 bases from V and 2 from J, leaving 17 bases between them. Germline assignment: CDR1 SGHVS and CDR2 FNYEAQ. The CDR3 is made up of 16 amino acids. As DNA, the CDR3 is TGTGCCAGCAGCCCCCTGGGGGCGGGCTCCACAGATACGCAGTATTTT. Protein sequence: CASSPLGAGSTDTQYF.

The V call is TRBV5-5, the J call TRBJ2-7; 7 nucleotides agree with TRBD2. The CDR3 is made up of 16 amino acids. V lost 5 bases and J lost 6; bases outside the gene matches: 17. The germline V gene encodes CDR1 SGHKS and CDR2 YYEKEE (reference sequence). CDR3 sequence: CASRGKTTRSGGEQYF. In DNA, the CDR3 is TGTGCCAGCAGGGGTAAGACAACCCGGTCGGGGGGCGAGCAGTACTTC.

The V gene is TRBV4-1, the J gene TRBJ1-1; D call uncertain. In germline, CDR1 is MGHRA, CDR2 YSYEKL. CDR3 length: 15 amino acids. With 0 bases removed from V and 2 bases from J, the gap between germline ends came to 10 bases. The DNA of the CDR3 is TGCGCCAGCAGCCAAGAGTTCAGAGTAAACACTGAAGCTTTCTTT. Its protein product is CASSQEFRVNTEAFF.

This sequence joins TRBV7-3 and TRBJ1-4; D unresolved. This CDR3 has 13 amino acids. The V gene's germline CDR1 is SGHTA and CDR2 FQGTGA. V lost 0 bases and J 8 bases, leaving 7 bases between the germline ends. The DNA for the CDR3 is TGTGCCAGCAGCTTAACAGGGCGGGAAAAACTGTTTTTT. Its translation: CASSLTGREKLFF.

The CDR3 nucleotides read TGTGCCAGCAGCGTCCCCCCCAATGAGCAGTTCTTC. Translated: CASSVPPNEQFF. J is TRBJ2-1 and V is TRBV9, with unresolved D. The CDR3 contains 12 residues. With 2 bases removed from V and 6 bases from J, the gap between germline ends came to 6 bases. The V gene's germline CDR1 is SGDLS and CDR2 YYNGEE.

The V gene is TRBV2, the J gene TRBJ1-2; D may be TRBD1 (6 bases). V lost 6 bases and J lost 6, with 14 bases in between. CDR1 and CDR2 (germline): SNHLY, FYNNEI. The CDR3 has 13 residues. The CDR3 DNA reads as TGTGCCAGCAGAGGTTACACAGGGAATGGCTACACCTTC. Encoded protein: CASRGYTGNGYTF.

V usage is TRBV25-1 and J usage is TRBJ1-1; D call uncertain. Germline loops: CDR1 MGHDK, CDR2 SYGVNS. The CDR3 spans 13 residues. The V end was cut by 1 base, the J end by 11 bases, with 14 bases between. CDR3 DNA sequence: TGTGCCAGCAGTGAATCGCGGGGAGCCATGGCTTTCTTT. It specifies CASSESRGAMAFF.

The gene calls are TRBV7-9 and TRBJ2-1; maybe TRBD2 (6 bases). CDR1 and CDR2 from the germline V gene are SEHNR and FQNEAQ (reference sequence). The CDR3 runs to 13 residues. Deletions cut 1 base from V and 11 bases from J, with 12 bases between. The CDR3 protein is CASSLEAGNQQFF. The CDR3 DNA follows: TGTGCCAGCAGCTTAGAGGCGGGAAACCAGCAGTTCTTC.

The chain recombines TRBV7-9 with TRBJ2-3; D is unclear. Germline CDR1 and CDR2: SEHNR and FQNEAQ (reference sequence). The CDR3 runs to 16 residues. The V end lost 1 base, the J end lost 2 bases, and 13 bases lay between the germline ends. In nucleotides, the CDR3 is TGTGCCAGCAGCTTAGTAATCGGGCAGAACACAGATACGCAGTATTTT. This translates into CASSLVIGQNTDTQYF.

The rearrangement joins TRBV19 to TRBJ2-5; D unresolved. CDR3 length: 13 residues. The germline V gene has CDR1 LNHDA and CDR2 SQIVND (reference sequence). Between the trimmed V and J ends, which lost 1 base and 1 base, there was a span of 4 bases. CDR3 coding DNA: TGTGCCAGTAGTATAGGCTTCCAAGAGACCCAGTACTTC. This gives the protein CASSIGFQETQYF.

This CDR3 is CASSFTRLAGGNEQFF. Written as DNA, the CDR3 is TGTGCCAGCAGCTTTACCAGACTAGCGGGAGGTAATGAGCAGTTCTTC. The V and J genes are TRBV7-2 and TRBJ2-1; 13 bases agree with TRBD2. V trimming: 3 bases; J trimming: 7 bases; junction bases outside the gene matches: 6. CDR1 is SGHTA and CDR2 is FQGNSA in the germline V gene. The CDR3 contains 16 residues.

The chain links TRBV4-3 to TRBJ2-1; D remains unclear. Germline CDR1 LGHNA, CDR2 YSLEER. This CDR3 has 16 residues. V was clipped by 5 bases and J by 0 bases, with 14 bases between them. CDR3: CASSGLITGSYNEQFF. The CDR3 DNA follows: TGCGCCAGCAGCGGCCTGATTACTGGCTCCTACAATGAGCAGTTCTTC.

The CDR3 spells CASSLNGGFGANVLTF. The CDR3 coding sequence is TGTGCCAGCAGTTTAAATGGCGGGTTTGGGGCCAACGTCCTGACTTTC. The rearrangement joins TRBV27 to TRBJ2-6; TRBD2 might be the D (5 bases). In germline, CDR1 is MNHEY, CDR2 SMNVEV (reference sequence). Trimming removed 2 bases at V and 3 bases at J, with 11 bases between. There are 16 residues in the CDR3.

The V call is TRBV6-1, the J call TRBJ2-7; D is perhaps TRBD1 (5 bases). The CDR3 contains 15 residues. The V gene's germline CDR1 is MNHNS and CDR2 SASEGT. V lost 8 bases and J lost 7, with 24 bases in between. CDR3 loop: CASFPYGRESQEQYF. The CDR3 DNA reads TGTGCCAGCTTTCCTTATGGCAGGGAAAGTCAAGAGCAGTACTTC.

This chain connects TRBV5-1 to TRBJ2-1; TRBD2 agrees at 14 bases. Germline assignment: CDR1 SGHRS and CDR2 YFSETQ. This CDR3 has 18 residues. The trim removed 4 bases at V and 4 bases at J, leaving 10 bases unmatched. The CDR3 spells CASSAGTSGGQGYNEQFF. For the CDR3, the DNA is TGCGCCAGCAGCGCAGGGACTAGCGGGGGCCAAGGGTACAATGAGCAGTTCTTC.

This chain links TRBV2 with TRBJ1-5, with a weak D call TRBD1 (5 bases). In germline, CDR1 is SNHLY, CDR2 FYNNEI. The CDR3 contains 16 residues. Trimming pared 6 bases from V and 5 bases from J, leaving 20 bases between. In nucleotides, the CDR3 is TGTGCCAGCAGCGACGGACACCCGACAGCTTATCAGCCCCAGCATTTT. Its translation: CASSDGHPTAYQPQHF.

The CDR3 nucleotides read TGCGCCAGCAGCCCCGTAGGCAGGGGGCTCGATGGCTACACCTTC. The encoded protein is CASSPVGRGLDGYTF. J is TRBJ1-2 and V is TRBV5-1; TRBD1 aligns across 8 bases. This CDR3 has 15 residues. Unmatched junction bases numbered 11, after V lost 4 bases and J lost 6 bases. Germline CDR1 is SGHRS and CDR2 is YFSETQ.

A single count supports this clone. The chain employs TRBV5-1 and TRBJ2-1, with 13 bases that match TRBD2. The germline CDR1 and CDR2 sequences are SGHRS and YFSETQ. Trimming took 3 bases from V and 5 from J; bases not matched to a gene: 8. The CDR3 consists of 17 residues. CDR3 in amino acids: CASSSTRTSGSHNEQFF. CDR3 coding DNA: TGCGCCAGCAGCTCGACCCGGACTAGCGGGAGCCACAATGAGCAGTTCTTC.

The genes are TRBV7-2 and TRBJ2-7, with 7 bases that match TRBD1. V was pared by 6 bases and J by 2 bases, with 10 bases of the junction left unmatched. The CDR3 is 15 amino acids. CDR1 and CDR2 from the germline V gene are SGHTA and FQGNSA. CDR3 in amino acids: CASRLTDGTAYEQYF. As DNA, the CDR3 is TGTGCCAGCAGACTTACCGACGGGACAGCCTACGAGCAGTACTTC.